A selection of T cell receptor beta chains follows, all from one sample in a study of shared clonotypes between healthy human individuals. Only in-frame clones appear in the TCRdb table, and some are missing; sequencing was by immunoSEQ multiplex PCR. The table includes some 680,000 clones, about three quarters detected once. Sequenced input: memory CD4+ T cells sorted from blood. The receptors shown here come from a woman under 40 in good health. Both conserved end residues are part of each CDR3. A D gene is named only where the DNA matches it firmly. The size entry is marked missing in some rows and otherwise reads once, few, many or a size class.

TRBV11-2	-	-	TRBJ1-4	TGTGCCAGCAGCACCGGGACATATGAAAAACTGTTTTTT	CASSTGTYEKLFF
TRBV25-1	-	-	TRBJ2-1	TGTGCCAGCAGTGGGGCCCAGCGGGCCCACAATGAGCAGTTCTTC	CASSGAQRAHNEQFF
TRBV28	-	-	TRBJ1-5	TGTGCCAGCAGGCCCAGACGAGTAGGCAATCAGCCCCAGCATTTT	CASRPRRVGNQPQHF
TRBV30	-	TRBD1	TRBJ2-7	TGTGCCTGGAGTGTACGTACAGGGGCCTACGAGCAGTACTTC	CAWSVRTGAYEQYF
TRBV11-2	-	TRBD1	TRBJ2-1	TGTGCCAGCAGCTTAGATGGGACAGGGTACAATGAGCAGTTCTTC	CASSLDGTGYNEQFF
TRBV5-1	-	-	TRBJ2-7	TGCGCCAGCAGCAGAGGTTGGCGGGAAGGGAACGAGCAGTACTTC	CASSRGWREGNEQYF
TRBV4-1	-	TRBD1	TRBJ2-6	TGCGCCAGCAGCCAAGCCAGACAGGGGGCTGGGGCCAACGTCCTGACTTTC	CASSQARQGAGANVLTF
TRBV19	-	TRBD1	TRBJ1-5	TGTGCCAGTAGTATTGGGACAGGGAATCAGCCCCAGCATTTT	CASSIGTGNQPQHF
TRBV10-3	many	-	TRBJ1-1	TGTGCCATCAGTGACAGGGGTTTCGGTGAAGCTTTCTTT	CAISDRGFGEAFF
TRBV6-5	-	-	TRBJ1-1	TGTGCCAGCAGTAGATTACAGGGCACTGAAGCTTTCTTT	CASSRLQGTEAFF
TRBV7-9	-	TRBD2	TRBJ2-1	TGTGCCAGCAGCGCTAGCGGGAGTAATGAGCAGTTCTTC	CASSASGSNEQFF
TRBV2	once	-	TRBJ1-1	TGTGCCAGCAGTCCTCACGGGCAGAATCTAATGAACACTGAAGCTTTCTTT	CASSPHGQNLMNTEAFF
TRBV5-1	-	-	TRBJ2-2	TGCGCCAGCAGCCTAGCACCCACAGGGAACACCGGGGAGCTGTTTTTT	CASSLAPTGNTGELFF
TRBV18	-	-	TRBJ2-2	TGTGCCAGCTCACCAACAGGGTATAGCACCGGGGAGCTGTTTTTT	CASSPTGYSTGELFF
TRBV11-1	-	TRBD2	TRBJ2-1	TGTGCCAGCAGCTCGGGGGGAGGGCATATGGGAAGCTACAATGAGCAGTTCTTC	CASSSGGGHMGSYNEQFF
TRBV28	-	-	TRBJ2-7	TGTGCCAGCAGTTTGACGAGGGAGCAGTACTTC	CASSLTREQYF
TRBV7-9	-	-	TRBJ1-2	TGTGCCAGCAGCCAGGGCGGGGCCGCAGGCTATGGCTACACCTTC	CASSQGGAAGYGYTF
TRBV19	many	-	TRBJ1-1	TGTGCCAGTAGTACACAGGGAGAGGCTGAAGCTTTCTTT	CASSTQGEAEAFF
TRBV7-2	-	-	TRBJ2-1	TGTGCCAGCAGCTTAGCGCCGAGCTCCTACAATGAGCAGTTCTTC	CASSLAPSSYNEQFF
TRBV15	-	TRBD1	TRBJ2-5	TGTGCCACCAGCGGGTCAGGGACAGTCTTTGGAGAGACCCAGTACTTC	CATSGSGTVFGETQYF
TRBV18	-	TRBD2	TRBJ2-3	TGTGCCAGCTCACCGACTAGCGGGAGCACAGATACGCAGTATTTT	CASSPTSGSTDTQYF
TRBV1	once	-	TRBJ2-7	TGCACCAGCAAAACTAGCGGGAGAGGGTACGAGCAGTACTTC	CTSKTSGRGYEQYF
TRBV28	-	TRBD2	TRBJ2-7	TGTGCCGGCCCCTGGCGGGAGGTAGAGTACTTC	CAGPWREVEYF
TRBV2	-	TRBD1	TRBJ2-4	TGTGCCAGCAGTGTCGGGACAGCGGAAAACATTCAGTACTTC	CASSVGTAENIQYF
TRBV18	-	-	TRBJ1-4	TGTGCCAGCTCACCAGCCGGGACGGAGAATGAAAAACTGTTTTTT	CASSPAGTENEKLFF
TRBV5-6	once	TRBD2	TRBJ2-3	TGTGCCAGCAGCTTGGGACTAGCGGGAGTCGGAGATACGCAGTATTTT	CASSLGLAGVGDTQYF
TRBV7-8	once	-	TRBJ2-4	TGTGCCAGCAGCTTAGCAGAGGCCAAAAACATTCAGTACTTC	CASSLAEAKNIQYF
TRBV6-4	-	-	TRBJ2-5	TGTGCCAGCAGTTCCGGACCTGAAGAGACCCAGTACTTC	CASSSGPEETQYF
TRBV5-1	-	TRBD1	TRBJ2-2	TGCGCCAGCAGCTCACAGGGGGCCTTTACGAACACCGGGGAGCTGTTTTTT	CASSSQGAFTNTGELFF
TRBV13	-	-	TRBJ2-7	TGTGCCAGCAGCTTAAGAGTCTCCGAGCAGTACTTC	CASSLRVSEQYF
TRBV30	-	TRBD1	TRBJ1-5	TGTGCCTGGAGTGGAGACAGGGGGAATCAGCCCCAGCATTTT	CAWSGDRGNQPQHF
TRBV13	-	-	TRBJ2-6	TGTGCCAGCAGTCCGTGGGGGTTAGGGGCCAACGTCCTGACTTTC	CASSPWGLGANVLTF
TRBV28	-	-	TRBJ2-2	TGTGCCAGCTCCACTCCCTTCGGGCAGCTGAACACCGGGGAGCTGTTTTTT	CASSTPFGQLNTGELFF
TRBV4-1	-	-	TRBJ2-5	TGCGCCAGCAGCCAAGATTGGTTTGAGACCCAGTACTTC	CASSQDWFETQYF
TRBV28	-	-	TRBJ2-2	TGTGCCAGCAGTTTGGCGGGTGCGCCTAACACCGGGGAGCTGTTTTTT	CASSLAGAPNTGELFF
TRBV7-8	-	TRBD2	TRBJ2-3	TGTGCCAGCCGAGGGGTGAATAGCGGGCCCGGTCATACGCAGTATTTT	CASRGVNSGPGHTQYF